Listed below are T cell receptor beta chains from one sample, sequenced in a study of blood T cell repertoires in COVID-19. Clones were sequenced by immunoSEQ multiplex PCR, and TCRdb holds only the in-frame ones, with some missing. The sample has about 180,000 clones, more than 75% seen once. Sequenced sample: PBMCs or T cells enriched from blood (not recorded which). These receptors all stem from a woman younger than 45 who had recovered from COVID-19. CDR3s include the opening cysteine and the closing phenylalanine or tryptophan. Fields, in order: J gene, clone size, V gene, D gene, CDR3 length, CDR3 protein, CDR3 DNA. A D gene is named only where the DNA matches it firmly. Clone size is stated in some rows and not others, as once, few, many or a class when expanded.

TRBJ1-1	.	TRBV25-1	.	12	CASSTVNTEAFF	TGTGCCAGCAGCACGGTGAACACTGAAGCTTTCTTT
TRBJ2-2	once	TRBV27	TRBD2	16	CASSKTSGRATGELFF	TGTGCCAGCAGTAAGACTAGCGGGAGGGCCACCGGGGAGCTGTTTTTT
TRBJ2-1	.	TRBV27	TRBD2	17	CASSFRFVGTSYNEQFF	TGTGCCAGCAGTTTCAGGTTCGTCGGGACTAGCTACAATGAGCAGTTCTTC
TRBJ2-7	few	TRBV7-8	TRBD1	16	CASSHVGQGFKYEQYF	TGTGCCAGCAGCCACGTCGGACAGGGGTTTAAGTACGAGCAGTACTTC
TRBJ1-3	.	TRBV5-1	TRBD1	15	CASSATGGAGNTIYF	TGCGCCAGCAGCGCCACAGGGGGCGCTGGAAACACCATATATTTT
TRBJ2-7	.	TRBV12-3/TRBV12-4	.	13	CASSFAGPYEQYF	TGTGCCAGCAGTTTTGCAGGGCCCTACGAGCAGTACTTC
TRBJ1-2	.	TRBV9	.	15	CASSVNRPGGYGYTF	TGTGCCAGCAGCGTGAACCGACCCGGGGGCTATGGCTACACCTTC
TRBJ1-1	.	TRBV4-1	TRBD1	18	CASSQDESARGHDTEAFF	TGCGCCAGCAGCCAAGATGAATCCGCAAGGGGGCATGACACTGAAGCTTTCTTT
TRBJ2-3	.	TRBV2	TRBD2	13	CASTREGGDTQYF	TGTGCCAGCACGCGGGAGGGAGGAGATACGCAGTATTTT
TRBJ2-1	.	TRBV18	TRBD2	15	CASSPKGLAYNEQFF	TGTGCCAGCTCACCCAAGGGACTAGCCTACAATGAGCAGTTCTTC
TRBJ2-7	.	TRBV19	.	13	CASSIGRGDEQYF	TGTGCCAGTAGTATCGGCAGGGGTGACGAGCAGTACTTC
TRBJ1-2	.	TRBV6-5	TRBD1	14	CASRDLTGYYGYTF	TGTGCCAGCAGAGACCTGACAGGGTACTATGGCTACACCTTC
TRBJ2-3	.	TRBV10-3	TRBD2	19	CAISESGASGRARTDTQYF	TGTGCCATCAGTGAGTCAGGGGCTAGCGGGAGGGCTCGCACAGATACGCAGTATTTT
TRBJ1-2	.	TRBV28	.	14	CASSLESGVHGYTF	TGTGCCAGCAGTTTAGAATCAGGGGTACATGGCTACACCTTC
TRBJ1-4	.	TRBV5-5	.	14	CASSPREANEKLFF	TGTGCCAGCAGCCCCCGGGAGGCAAATGAAAAACTGTTTTTT
TRBJ2-7	.	TRBV30	TRBD1	12	CAWSLTGKEQYF	TGTGCCTGGAGCCTGACAGGGAAAGAGCAGTACTTC
TRBJ2-7	.	TRBV5-1	.	14	CASSLTALNYEQYF	TGCGCCAGCAGCTTGACAGCCTTAAACTACGAGCAGTACTTC
TRBJ2-5	.	TRBV29-1	TRBD2	15	CSVVWTSELQETQYF	TGCAGCGTTGTTTGGACTAGCGAATTACAAGAGACCCAGTACTTC
TRBJ1-2	.	TRBV7-8	.	14	CASSLDRKNYGYTF	TGTGCCAGCAGCTTAGACAGGAAGAACTATGGCTACACCTTC
TRBJ1-2	.	TRBV14	.	15	CASSQDRRGGYGYTF	TGTGCCAGCAGCCAAGATCGTCGGGGGGGCTATGGCTACACCTTC
TRBJ1-6	.	TRBV6-5	.	16	CASSYQKRSHNSPLHF	TGTGCCAGCAGTTACCAAAAGCGGTCTCATAATTCACCCCTCCACTTT
TRBJ1-5	.	TRBV11-3	.	18	CANRQPGVPGNGSQPQHF	TGTGCCAACCGTCAACCGGGGGTCCCAGGAAATGGTAGTCAGCCCCAGCATTTT
TRBJ1-2	.	TRBV5-1	.	15	CASSLEAREGYGYTF	TGCGCCAGCAGCTTGGAGGCCAGGGAGGGATATGGCTACACCTTC
TRBJ2-2	.	TRBV3-1/TRBV3-2	.	15	CASSPAEWGTGELFF	TGTGCCAGCAGCCCAGCGGAGTGGGGCACCGGGGAGCTGTTTTTT
TRBJ1-2	.	TRBV3-1/TRBV3-2	.	14	CASSQERQGRVYTF	TGTGCCAGCAGCCAAGAACGCCAGGGAAGGGTCTACACCTTC
TRBJ2-3	.	TRBV7-2	.	15	CASSSGLLSTDTQYF	TGTGCCAGCAGCTCGGGACTGCTCAGCACAGATACGCAGTATTTT
TRBJ1-4	.	TRBV10-3	TRBD1	15	CAAQRGTGPNEKLFF	TGTGCCGCGCAACGGGGGACAGGGCCTAATGAAAAACTGTTTTTT
TRBJ1-2	.	TRBV19	.	15	CASSEQGPTSYGYTF	TGTGCCAGTAGTGAGCAGGGGCCTACTTCTTATGGCTACACCTTC
TRBJ2-1	.	TRBV15	.	13	CATRLREANEQFF	TGTGCCACTCGACTCAGGGAGGCCAATGAGCAGTTCTTC
TRBJ2-1	.	TRBV5-4	.	11	CASSLRAEQFF	TGTGCCAGCAGCTTGAGAGCTGAGCAGTTCTTC
TRBJ1-4	.	TRBV6-5	TRBD1	15	CASGFRQGGSEKLFF	TGTGCCAGTGGTTTTCGGCAGGGGGGCAGTGAAAAACTGTTTTTT
TRBJ2-7	.	TRBV3-1/TRBV3-2	TRBD1	17	CASSQESADRGPYEQYF	TGTGCCAGCAGCCAAGAGTCGGCGGACAGGGGGCCTTACGAGCAGTACTTC
TRBJ2-2	.	TRBV28	TRBD2	17	CASSLFASGAPTGELFF	TGTGCCAGCAGTTTATTTGCTAGCGGAGCCCCCACCGGGGAGCTGTTTTTT
TRBJ2-7	.	TRBV3-1/TRBV3-2	TRBD2	15	CASSAAGTSIYEQYF	TGTGCCAGCAGCGCGGCCGGGACTAGTATCTACGAGCAGTACTTC
TRBJ2-7	.	TRBV4-1	TRBD1	15	CASSQDWTGSYEQYF	TGCGCCAGCAGCCAAGACTGGACAGGGTCCTACGAGCAGTACTTC
TRBJ2-5	.	TRBV6-5	.	15	CASSYYLGAKETQYF	TGTGCCAGCAGTTACTACCTAGGGGCCAAAGAGACCCAGTACTTC
TRBJ2-7	once	TRBV14	.	14	CASSQAAPPYEQYF	TGTGCCAGCAGCCAGGCGGCTCCCCCCTACGAGCAGTACTTC
TRBJ2-7	.	TRBV19	TRBD1	15	CASRDRRGPTYEQYF	TGTGCCAGTAGGGACAGGCGAGGCCCCACCTACGAGCAGTACTTC
TRBJ1-5	.	TRBV2	.	15	CASSENSGYNQPQHF	TGTGCCAGCAGTGAAAACTCAGGGTACAATCAGCCCCAGCATTTT
TRBJ1-2	.	TRBV11-2	.	13	CASSLGQGRGYTF	TGTGCCAGCAGCTTAGGGCAGGGCCGCGGCTACACCTTC
TRBJ2-4	.	TRBV9	TRBD1	14	CASSGTGGANIQYF	TGTGCCAGCAGCGGGACAGGGGGCGCAAACATTCAGTACTTC
TRBJ2-7	.	TRBV15	TRBD2	14	CATSRAGGSYEQYF	TGTGCCACCAGCAGAGCGGGAGGATCCTACGAGCAGTACTTC
TRBJ2-4	.	TRBV7-9	.	15	CASSPGTKDGNIQYF	TGTGCCAGCAGCCCCGGGACAAAAGATGGGAACATTCAGTACTTC
TRBJ2-7	.	TRBV30	TRBD1	16	CAWSGISPGQGGEQYF	TGTGCCTGGAGTGGAATCTCTCCGGGACAGGGGGGGGAGCAGTACTTC
TRBJ2-7	few	TRBV27	.	18	CASSFRVGSVSSSYEQYF	TGTGCCAGCAGTTTTCGTGTCGGGTCAGTCAGCTCCTCCTACGAGCAGTACTTC
TRBJ2-7	.	TRBV4-1	TRBD1	13	CASSGTGSRKQYF	TGCGCCAGCAGCGGGACAGGGAGTAGGAAGCAGTACTTC
TRBJ2-7	.	TRBV25-1	.	15	CASSEPGTGGGEQYF	TGTGCCAGCAGTGAACCCGGGACTGGGGGTGGCGAGCAGTACTTC
TRBJ2-5	.	TRBV5-1	TRBD2	18	CASSPRLSLAGAQETQYF	TGCGCCAGCAGCCCCCGGTTGTCGCTAGCGGGAGCCCAAGAGACCCAGTACTTC